A single sample gave rise to the 2 T cell receptor beta chains below, sequenced in a study of cytomegalovirus exposure and HLA in healthy donors. In the PCR, 60 Vbeta and 13 Jbeta primers were used. The protocol was immunoSEQ multiplex PCR, while the TCRdb copy is restricted to in-frame clones and leaves out a portion. This sample's table has 200,000 to 250,000 clones. The material sequenced was PBMCs. Every receptor here comes from a woman younger than 45 in good health and CMV-seropositive.

The CDR3 reads CSAGGSGATQYF. CDR3 DNA sequence: TGCAGCGCCGGCGGGTCCGGAGCGACCCAGTACTTC. This sequence joins TRBV29-1 and TRBJ2-5, with D possibly TRBD2 on 5 matching bases. This CDR3 has 12 amino acids. The germline V gene encodes CDR1 SQVTM and CDR2 ANQGSEA. V was cut by 7 bases and J by 7 bases, with 16 bases left in between.

The rearrangement links TRBV19 to TRBJ2-7; TRBD2 might be the D (6 bases). The CDR3 totals 15 residues. Germline V gene data show CDR1 as LNHDA and CDR2 as SQIVND (reference sequence). Trimming shortened V by 4 bases and J by 4 bases, and 17 bases separated the two germline ends. Here the CDR3 reads CASSTSTGGLYEQYF. CDR3 sequence (DNA): TGTGCCAGTAGTACCTCGACCGGGGGTTTATACGAGCAGTACTTC.